This is a list of T cell receptor beta chains from one sample in a study of blood T cell repertoires in COVID-19. Generated by immunoSEQ multiplex PCR, the TCRdb table keeps only in-frame clones and is missing some. The sample lists roughly 260,000 clones, roughly 90% occurring once. The specimen was peripheral blood. The origin of the receptors is a woman in her 30s with COVID-19, enrolled during active disease. Each CDR3 is given with its conserved first and last residue. A D gene is named only where the DNA matches it firmly. Rows give clone size only sometimes, using once, few, many, or a class for an expanded clone.

abundance	d_gene	v_gene	j_gene	CDR3aa	CDR3nt
-	-	TRBV24-1	TRBJ2-3	CATSDDRQGTDTQYF	TGTGCCACCAGTGATGACCGACAGGGCACAGATACGCAGTATTTT
-	-	TRBV12-3/TRBV12-4	TRBJ1-2	CASCLAGLGGYTF	TGTGCCAGCTGCCTTGCGGGGCTGGGTGGCTACACCTTC
once	-	TRBV9	TRBJ1-1	CASSVAGVNTEAFF	TGTGCCAGCAGCGTAGCCGGGGTAAACACTGAAGCTTTCTTT
-	-	TRBV6-1	TRBJ2-6	CASGEQGTGANVLTF	TGTGCCAGCGGTGAACAGGGTACTGGGGCCAACGTCCTGACTTTC
-	TRBD2	TRBV6-9	TRBJ2-3	CASTQLAGGADTQYF	TGTGCCAGCACCCAACTAGCGGGAGGCGCAGATACGCAGTATTTT
-	-	TRBV4-1	TRBJ2-3	CASSQDMEFDTQYF	TGCGCCAGCAGCCAAGATATGGAGTTCGATACGCAGTATTTT
-	-	TRBV14	TRBJ1-3	CASSQDAFGNTIYF	TGTGCCAGCAGCCAAGATGCGTTTGGAAACACCATATATTTT
-	TRBD1	TRBV7-3	TRBJ2-3	CASSLGQGTQYF	TGTGCCAGCAGCTTAGGACAGGGCACGCAGTATTTT
-	TRBD1	TRBV6-6	TRBJ1-3	CASSYLTGGSGNTIYF	TGTGCCAGCAGTTACTTGACAGGGGGCTCTGGAAACACCATATATTTT
-	-	TRBV6-1	TRBJ1-2	CASSELGPNYGYTF	TGTGCCAGCAGTGAACTGGGGCCCAACTATGGCTACACCTTC
-	TRBD2	TRBV5-1	TRBJ2-5	CASSSLAGNQETQYF	TGCGCCAGCAGCTCCCTAGCGGGGAACCAAGAGACCCAGTACTTC
once	-	TRBV6-1	TRBJ1-1	CASSDQVRGFRIAFF	TGTGCCAGCAGTGACCAAGTAAGAGGATTTCGTATAGCTTTCTTT
-	TRBD1	TRBV10-1	TRBJ2-1	CASSETGAVRGANEQFF	TGCGCCAGCAGTGAGACAGGGGCGGTCCGTGGGGCCAATGAGCAGTTCTTC
-	-	TRBV23-1	TRBJ2-5	CASSQLGEVRQSPETQYF	TGCGCCAGCAGTCAGTTGGGGGAGGTCAGACAGAGTCCGGAAACCCAGTACTTC
-	TRBD1	TRBV15	TRBJ1-4	CATSPGTGVGEKLFF	TGTGCCACCAGCCCCGGGACAGGGGTAGGAGAAAAACTGTTTTTT
-	TRBD1	TRBV10-3	TRBJ1-6	CATTSRDREVSPLHF	TGTGCCACCACAAGCCGGGACAGGGAAGTTTCACCCCTCCACTTT
-	TRBD1	TRBV7-7	TRBJ2-5	CASSPTGVGETQYF	TGTGCTAGCAGCCCGACAGGGGTGGGAGAGACCCAGTACTTC
-	-	TRBV2	TRBJ1-1	CASSVRTANTEAFF	TGTGCCAGCTCAGTCCGGACAGCGAACACTGAAGCTTTCTTT
once	-	TRBV29-1	TRBJ1-2	CSVEKGSGGYTF	TGCAGCGTTGAAAAGGGGTCAGGTGGCTACACCTTC
-	-	TRBV3-1/TRBV3-2	TRBJ2-1	CASSPWVAANNEQFF	TGTGCCAGCAGCCCTTGGGTAGCGGCGAACAATGAGCAGTTCTTC
once	TRBD2	TRBV7-3	TRBJ2-2	CASSPLAGAGELFF	TGTGCCAGCAGCCCACTAGCGGGAGCCGGGGAGCTGTTTTTT
few	TRBD2	TRBV3-1/TRBV3-2	TRBJ2-1	CASSQDRTGTSEFF	TGTGCCAGCAGCCAAGATCGAACTGGGACTAGCGAGTTCTTC
once	TRBD2	TRBV10-1	TRBJ2-3	CASSFSGSHTDTQYF	TGCGCCAGCAGTTTTAGCGGGAGTCACACAGATACGCAGTATTTT
-	TRBD2	TRBV27	TRBJ2-7	CASSLRRASGTPYEQYF	TGTGCCAGCAGTTTACGTAGGGCTAGCGGGACCCCCTACGAGCAGTACTTC
-	-	TRBV3-1/TRBV3-2	TRBJ2-3	CASSQGPGGQYF	TGTGCCAGCAGCCAAGGTCCAGGAGGGCAGTATTTT
few	-	TRBV5-1	TRBJ2-7	CASSLRPGAGLEQYF	TGCGCCAGCAGCTTGAGACCAGGGGCCGGGCTCGAGCAGTACTTC
few	TRBD2	TRBV7-9	TRBJ2-7	CASSRIGTSGFLYEQYF	TGTGCCAGCAGCCGAATTGGGACTAGCGGATTCCTCTACGAGCAGTACTTC
once	TRBD1	TRBV24-1	TRBJ2-1	CATSDTGGDNSYNEQFF	TGTGCCACCAGTGACACAGGGGGCGATAACTCCTACAATGAGCAGTTCTTC
-	TRBD2	TRBV10-2	TRBJ2-2	CASSTSGTLLHTGELFF	TGCGCCAGCAGTACTAGCGGGACTCTACTGCACACCGGGGAGCTGTTTTTT
-	TRBD1	TRBV30	TRBJ2-3	CAWGQGAFGDTQYF	TGTGCCTGGGGACAGGGGGCTTTTGGTGATACGCAGTATTTT
once	-	TRBV4-2	TRBJ2-3	CASSPTADTQYF	TGTGCCAGCAGCCCGACAGCAGATACGCAGTATTTT
-	TRBD1	TRBV28	TRBJ1-4	CASSLEQGTGSEKLFF	TGTGCCAGCAGTTTAGAGCAAGGGACAGGTTCCGAAAAACTGTTTTTT
-	-	TRBV6-5	TRBJ1-1	CASIKDLMNTEAFF	TGTGCCAGCATAAAGGACTTAATGAACACTGAAGCTTTCTTT
-	TRBD1	TRBV2	TRBJ1-5	CASSERTGSNQPQHF	TGTGCCAGCAGTGAAAGGACAGGGAGCAATCAGCCCCAGCATTTT
-	-	TRBV5-8	TRBJ1-5	CASRMEGYQPQHF	TGTGCCAGCAGAATGGAGGGCTATCAGCCCCAGCATTTT
-	TRBD1	TRBV3-1/TRBV3-2	TRBJ1-2	CASSQDEGAGYTF	TGTGCCAGCAGCCAAGATGAGGGGGCTGGCTACACCTTC
-	-	TRBV30	TRBJ1-1	CAHGVLTEAFF	TGTGCCCACGGAGTTTTGACTGAAGCTTTCTTT
-	TRBD1	TRBV6-5	TRBJ2-1	CASRGTGAWNEQFF	TGTGCCAGCCGGGGGACAGGGGCCTGGAATGAGCAGTTCTTC
-	-	TRBV28	TRBJ2-1	CASSLWGIGVNEQFF	TGTGCCAGCAGTTTGTGGGGAATAGGGGTAAATGAGCAGTTCTTC
-	-	TRBV6-2/TRBV6-3	TRBJ2-7	CASSTGSYEQYF	TGTGCCAGCAGTACCGGGTCCTACGAGCAGTACTTC